The 22 T cell receptor beta chains in this list originate from one sample, sequenced in a study of neurological immune-mediated disorders. TCRdb re-called the 5' RACE reads through MiXCR, storing one row per CDR3 protein. The top ten hold about 2.1% of the sample, which has just over 30,000 distinct CDR3 sequences, around 5.9% seen once. The sample taken for sequencing was CD4+ T cells from blood. The receptor set was obtained from a woman aged 50 to 60 in good health.

This clonotype occurred many times. The chain links TRBV29-1 to TRBJ2-7, with 11 bases matching TRBD1. Trimming at V came to 5 bases and at J to 4 bases, leaving 4 bases not matched to a gene. The CDR3 runs to 13 residues. Germline V CDR1 and CDR2: SQVTM, ANQGSEA. CDR3 loop: CSVRTGGSYEQYF. Written as DNA, the CDR3 is TGCAGCGTTAGGACAGGGGGCAGTTACGAGCAGTACTTC.

This clonotype was seen a handful of times. The chain combines TRBV28 with TRBJ1-4; no definite D call. Germline CDR1 reads MDHEN; CDR2 reads SYDVKM. The CDR3 length is 10 residues. V gave up 5 bases and J gave up 10 bases, with 5 bases separating them. Here the CDR3 reads CASSSRKLFF. The CDR3 bases are TGTGCCAGCAGTAGTCGAAAACTGTTTTTT.

This clonotype was seen ten or more times. The J gene is TRBJ1-1, the V gene TRBV7-9; 10 bases are a match to TRBD1. Germline CDR1 is SEHNR and CDR2 is FQNEAQ (reference sequence). The CDR3 has 17 amino acids. Trimming cost V 5 bases and J 2 bases; bases outside gene matches: 11. CDR3 in amino acids: CASSGSPGTGVNTEAFF. CDR3 bases: TGTGCCAGCAGCGGTAGTCCCGGGACAGGGGTAAACACTGAAGCTTTCTTT.

This clonotype was seen at least ten times. The chain combines TRBV29-1 with TRBJ2-7; the match to TRBD2 covers 13 bases. This CDR3 is built from 13 residues. The V gene end was trimmed by 5 bases and the J gene end by 7 bases; junction bases not matched to a gene: 5. The germline gives CDR1 SQVTM, CDR2 ANQGSEA. DNA for the CDR3: TGCAGCGTTCGACTAGCGGGGGGTTCTGAGCAGTACTTC. Translating gives CSVRLAGGSEQYF.

This clonotype has ten or more counts. The J gene is TRBJ2-7, the V gene TRBV10-3, with 8 bases aligning to TRBD2. Germline V gives CDR1 ENHRY, CDR2 SYGVKD. The CDR3 is 15 residues long. The J segment lost 0 bases and the V segment lost 11 bases, leaving 12 bases of the junction unmatched. The chain's CDR3 is CASNGGADFSYEQYF. CDR3 DNA sequence: TGTGCCTCTAACGGGGGGGCCGACTTCTCCTACGAGCAGTACTTC.

This clonotype was detected many times. The V and J genes are TRBV28 and TRBJ1-2; no definite D call. The CDR3 has 15 residues. The V gene's germline CDR1 is MDHEN and CDR2 SYDVKM. V was clipped by 10 bases and J by 4 bases, with 22 bases between them. The CDR3 DNA reads TGTGCCATCCGGGGAGGAGGGCTAGGTACCTATGGCTACACCTTC. Its protein is CAIRGGGLGTYGYTF.

This clonotype was seen many times. The V and J genes are TRBV6-1 and TRBJ2-1, with 13 bases that match TRBD2. Germline V lookup: CDR1 MNHNS, CDR2 SASEGT. This CDR3 contains 18 residues. J was trimmed by 7 bases and V by 1 base; bases with no gene match: 10. The CDR3 loop is CASSEVGGTSGKENEQFF. The CDR3 nucleotides read TGTGCCAGCAGTGAAGTTGGCGGGACTAGCGGGAAAGAAAATGAGCAGTTCTTC.

This clonotype was found many times. This chain links TRBV5-1 with TRBJ1-1; TRBD1 agrees at 7 bases. The CDR3 totals 15 residues. V dropped 3 bases and J dropped 0; count of bases not matched to a gene: 5. The germline gives CDR1 SGHRS, CDR2 YFSETQ. The DNA of the CDR3 is TGCGCCAGCAGCTCAGCCGGGACAGTGAACACTGAAGCTTTCTTT. Translating it yields CASSSAGTVNTEAFF.

This clonotype occurred many times. The gene calls are TRBV7-8 and TRBJ2-7, with D perhaps being TRBD1 or TRBD2 (5 bases each). The germline V and J ends were trimmed by 11 bases and 0 bases, with 14 bases remaining between them. The CDR3 loop spans 13 amino acids. Germline CDR1 and CDR2: SGHVS and FQNEAQ. The CDR3 region has the DNA TGTGCCGGAGCAACGGGACGCTCCTACGAGCAGTACTTC. Protein: CAGATGRSYEQYF.

This clonotype was picked up many times. V and J are TRBV6-7 and TRBJ1-1, with no clear D. Being an ORF, TRBV6-7 has a function that is uncertain. The CDR3 contains 12 residues. Trimming shortened V by 7 bases and J by 5 bases, and 11 bases separated the two germline ends. Here the CDR3 reads CASTNNGTEAFF. The CDR3 region has the DNA TGTGCCAGCACCAATAACGGGACTGAAGCTTTCTTT.

This clonotype came up many times. The chain has TRBV6-5 and TRBJ2-1; 9 bases line up with TRBD1. Germline V gene data show CDR1 as MNHEY and CDR2 as SVGAGI. The CDR3 sequence is 15 residues long. The V gene end was trimmed by 7 bases and the J gene end by 4 bases; junction bases not matched to a gene: 8. The CDR3 protein is CASTLAGTGYNEQFF. CDR3 nucleotide sequence: TGTGCCAGCACCTTGGCGGGGACAGGGTACAATGAGCAGTTCTTC.

This clonotype was counted ten times or more. This chain uses TRBV10-3 with TRBJ2-2; 13 bases are shared with TRBD2. Trimming removed 7 bases from V and 6 bases from J; junction bases left unmatched: 11. The CDR3 spans 17 residues. Per germline, CDR1 ENHRY and CDR2 SYGVKD. The CDR3 loop reads CAITTSLTSGGPGELFF. The CDR3 nucleotides are TGTGCCATCACCACCTCGCTGACTAGCGGGGGGCCCGGGGAGCTGTTTTTT.

The V call is TRBV27, the J call TRBJ2-7; 9 nucleotides agree with TRBD1. The V and J ends lost 6 bases and 2 bases, in that order; junction bases with no gene match: 5. CDR1 and CDR2 from the germline V gene are MNHEY and SMNVEV (reference sequence). CDR3 length: 14 residues. The DNA for the CDR3 is TGTGCCAGCAGGGCGAGACAGGGGGCCTACGAGCAGTACTTC. Its protein product is CASRARQGAYEQYF.

This clonotype was found many times. As DNA, the CDR3 is TGTGCCAGCAGTTACGGGAGGGCCTACGAGCAGTACTTC. Its translation is CASSYGRAYEQYF. This chain links TRBV28 with TRBJ2-7; 8 positions agree with TRBD2. The CDR3 has 13 amino acids. Germline V gene sequence: CDR1 MDHEN, CDR2 SYDVKM. Trimming at V came to 4 bases and at J to 2 bases, leaving 1 base not matched to a gene.

This clonotype was seen ten or more times. The chain joins TRBV6-2 or TRBV6-3 to TRBJ2-5, with 8 positions matching TRBD2. V trimming: 4 bases; J trimming: 0 bases; junction bases outside the gene matches: 7. Germline assignment: CDR1 MNHEY and CDR2 SVGEGT. The CDR3 sequence is 16 residues long. CDR3 nucleotide sequence: TGTGCCAGCAGTTTTCTAGCGGGTGTATACCAAGAGACCCAGTACTTC. It specifies CASSFLAGVYQETQYF.

This clonotype was detected ten times or more. This chain joins TRBV3-1 and TRBJ2-6; 8 nucleotides line up with TRBD1. The junction had 4 bases not matched to a gene; V was cut back by 6 bases and J by 3 bases. There are 15 residues in the CDR3. The germline V gene encodes CDR1 LGHDT and CDR2 YNNKEL (reference sequence). The CDR3 nucleotides read TGTGCCAGCAGAGAGACAGGGGATGGGGCCAACGTCCTGACTTTC. Translated, it gives CASRETGDGANVLTF.

This clonotype was recorded at least ten times. The V gene is TRBV29-1, the J gene TRBJ2-3, with 14 bases identical to TRBD2. Germline CDR1 reads SQVTM; CDR2 reads ANQGSEA. This CDR3 spans 14 amino acids. V lost 6 bases, J lost 4 bases, and 3 bases stayed unmatched. DNA for the CDR3: TGCAGCGTCGGGGGACTAGCGGGAGCAGATACGCAGTATTTT. It specifies CSVGGLAGADTQYF.

This clonotype appeared many times. The chain has TRBV14 and TRBJ2-2, with D possibly being TRBD2 (6 bases). CDR3 length: 16 amino acids. Trimming pared 1 base from V and 7 bases from J, leaving 16 bases between. Looked up from germline, CDR1 is SGHDN and CDR2 is FVKESK. The CDR3 DNA sequence: TGTGCCAGCAGCCAAGCCCCCGGACTATTGGGCGGGGAGCTGTTTTTT. Its translation is CASSQAPGLLGGELFF.

The CDR3 nucleotides read TGTGCCAGTACGCTGGGGGGCTCCCGTCTCGAGCAGTACTTC. It yields the protein CASTLGGSRLEQYF. The genes are TRBV28 and TRBJ2-7; TRBD1 or TRBD2 may be the D gene (6 bases each). CDR1 and CDR2 from the germline V gene are MDHEN and SYDVKM. The CDR3 is 14 amino acids. The germline V and J ends were trimmed by 9 bases and 6 bases, with 21 bases remaining between them.

The DNA for the CDR3 is TGTGCCAGCAGCTTTACAGGGGTAGACACTGAAGCTTTCTTT. It translates to CASSFTGVDTEAFF. The rearrangement joins TRBV5-4 to TRBJ1-1; 7 positions match TRBD1. Germline CDR1 reads SGHNT; CDR2 reads YYREEE (reference sequence). The J segment lost 3 bases and the V segment lost 2 bases, leaving 4 bases of the junction unmatched. The CDR3 has 14 residues.

This clonotype was recorded many times. V is TRBV27 and J is TRBJ2-2; no firm D call. V lost 3 bases and J 5 bases, leaving 13 bases between the germline ends. The CDR3 is 15 amino acids. CDR1 is MNHEY and CDR2 is SMNVEV in the germline V gene (reference sequence). The CDR3 sequence: CASSFWPPRTGELFF. CDR3 nucleotides: TGTGCCAGCAGTTTCTGGCCACCGCGGACCGGGGAGCTGTTTTTT.

This clonotype has at least ten counts. The V gene is TRBV11-2, the J gene TRBJ1-2, with D unclear. CDR1 and CDR2 (germline): SGHAT, FQNNGV. There are 13 residues in the CDR3. Between the trimmed V and J ends, which lost 0 bases and 10 bases, there was a span of 12 bases. This CDR3 reads CASSLDDRTYYTF. Here the CDR3 DNA reads TGTGCCAGCAGCTTAGATGATAGAACATACTACACCTTC.